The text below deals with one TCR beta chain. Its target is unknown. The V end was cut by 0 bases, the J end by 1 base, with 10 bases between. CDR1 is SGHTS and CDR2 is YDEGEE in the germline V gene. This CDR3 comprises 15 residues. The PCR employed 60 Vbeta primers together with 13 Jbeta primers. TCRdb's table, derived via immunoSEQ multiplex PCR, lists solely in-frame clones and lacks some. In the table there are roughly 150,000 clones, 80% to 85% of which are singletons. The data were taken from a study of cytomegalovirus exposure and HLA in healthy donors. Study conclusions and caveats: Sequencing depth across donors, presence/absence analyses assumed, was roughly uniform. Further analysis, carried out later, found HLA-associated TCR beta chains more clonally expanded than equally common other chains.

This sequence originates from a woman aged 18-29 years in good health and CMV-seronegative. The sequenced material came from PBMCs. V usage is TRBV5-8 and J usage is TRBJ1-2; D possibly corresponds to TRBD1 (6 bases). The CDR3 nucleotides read TGTGCCAGCAGCTTGGTGGACAGCCGTAACTATGGCTACACCTTC. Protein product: CASSLVDSRNYGYTF. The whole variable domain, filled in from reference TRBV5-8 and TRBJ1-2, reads EAGVTQSPTHLIKTRGQQATLRCSPISGHTSVYWYQQALGLGLQFLLWYDEGEERNRGNFPPRFSGRQFPNYSSELNVNALELEDSALYLCASSLVDSRNYGYTFGSGTRLTVV.